Presented here are 24 T cell receptor beta chains from one specimen sequenced in a study of cytomegalovirus exposure and HLA in healthy donors. Amplification used 60 Vbeta primers and 13 Jbeta primers. TCRdb keeps only in-frame clones here, not all; method: immunoSEQ multiplex PCR. Among roughly 130,000 clones listed, 70% to 80% were seen once. Sequencing was carried out using PBMCs. The receptors were gathered from a female donor in good health and CMV-seronegative.

This clone is a singleton in its sample. The rearrangement joins TRBV15 to TRBJ2-7; no definite D call. The germline CDR1 and CDR2 sequences are LNHNV and YYDKDF (reference sequence). The length of the CDR3 is 17 residues. V was cut by 0 bases and J by 5 bases, with 20 bases left in between. This CDR3 is CATSRDPPEAFQDEQYF. CDR3 nucleotide sequence: TGTGCCACCAGCAGAGATCCCCCTGAAGCTTTTCAGGACGAGCAGTACTTC. Complete variable domain (other parts from reference TRBV15 and TRBJ2-7): DAMVIQNPRYQVTQFGKPVTLSCSQTLNHNVMYWYQQKSSQAPKLLFHYYDKDFNNEADTPDNFQSRRPNTSFCFLDIRSPGLGDTAMYLCATSRDPPEAFQDEQYFGPGTRLTVT.

The chain joins TRBV7-6 to TRBJ1-2, with D perhaps matching TRBD1 (6 bases). CDR1 and CDR2 from the germline V gene are SGHVS and FNYEAQ. V lost 5 bases to trimming and J lost 8 bases, with 15 bases between them. The CDR3 is 13 residues long. The CDR3 protein is CASSTDGGAGYTF. CDR3 bases: TGTGCCAGCAGCACCGATGGGGGGGCCGGCTACACCTTC.

The CDR3 DNA follows: TGTGCCAGCAGCCTCGGACTAGCCCCCTACGAGCAGTACTTC. Protein product: CASSLGLAPYEQYF. This rearrangement joins TRBV7-2 to TRBJ2-7; 8 bases line up with TRBD2. In germline, CDR1 is SGHTA, CDR2 FQGNSA. The V and J ends lost 5 bases and 2 bases, in that order; junction bases with no gene match: 5. The length of the CDR3 is 14 residues.

This chain joins TRBV18 and TRBJ1-2, with TRBD1 matching 8 bases. The germline V gene encodes CDR1 KGHSH and CDR2 LQKENI. J lost 6 bases, V lost 3 bases, and 3 bases had no gene match. The CDR3 contains 13 residues. CDR3 in amino acids: CASSPDRADGYTF. In nucleotides, the CDR3 is TGTGCCAGCTCACCGGACAGGGCGGATGGCTACACCTTC.

The chain carries TRBV13 and TRBJ1-3, with D perhaps matching TRBD1 (5 bases). V gave up 3 bases and J gave up 9 bases, with 21 bases separating them. The CDR3 spans 16 residues. Germline CDR1 PRHDT, CDR2 FYEKMQ (reference sequence). The CDR3 here is CASSFFRARDGGTIYF. DNA of the CDR3: TGTGCCAGCAGCTTCTTTCGAGCCCGGGACGGGGGCACCATATATTTT.

The chain links TRBV7-2 to TRBJ2-7; 14 bases line up with TRBD2. This CDR3 spans 18 amino acids. CDR1 and CDR2 from the germline V gene are SGHTA and FQGNSA. V gave up 2 bases and J gave up 2 bases; unmatched junction bases: 8. DNA for the CDR3: TGTGCCAGCAGCTTAAGGGGGGGACTAGCGGGGGCCGCCTACGAGCAGTACTTC. Translation gives CASSLRGGLAGAAYEQYF.

This clone was seen just once. The gene calls are TRBV27 and TRBJ1-5; D is ambiguous. V lost 6 bases and J lost 3, with 15 bases in between. The CDR3 covers 15 residues. The germline gives CDR1 MNHEY, CDR2 SMNVEV (reference sequence). CDR3 in DNA: TGTGCCAGCAGGCTTAGTCGGAGTGCCAATCAGCCCCAGCATTTT. It is translated as CASRLSRSANQPQHF.

The chain combines TRBV4-3 with TRBJ2-5, with 7 bases aligning to TRBD1. The V segment lost 3 bases and the J segment 5 bases; nucleotides outside the gene matches: 9. Germline loops: CDR1 LGHNA, CDR2 YSLEER. The CDR3 consists of 15 residues. This chain's CDR3 is CASSQYTGDRETQYF. The CDR3 DNA reads TGCGCCAGCAGCCAGTATACAGGGGATCGGGAGACCCAGTACTTC.

V gene TRBV18 combines with J gene TRBJ2-3, with TRBD1 as a possible D gene (8 bases). This CDR3 region has 15 residues. The ends were cut back, 6 bases at V and 6 bases at J, with 19 bases in the middle. From germline, CDR1 is KGHSH and CDR2 LQKENI. Here the CDR3 reads CASSFGQGGTDTQYF. DNA of the CDR3: TGTGCCAGCTCTTTCGGACAGGGAGGGACGGATACGCAGTATTTT.

The J gene is TRBJ2-2, the V gene TRBV6-1, with a tentative D call TRBD2 (5 bases). Germline V lookup: CDR1 MNHNS, CDR2 SASEGT. Trimming took 8 bases from V and 1 from J, leaving 8 bases between them. The CDR3 has 13 amino acids. The CDR3 region is CASLALNTGELFF. In DNA form, the CDR3 reads TGTGCCAGCCTAGCTTTGAACACCGGGGAGCTGTTTTTT.

In this sample, this clone turned up many times. CDR3 region: CASLIGSGGTDTQYF. Written as DNA, the CDR3 is TGTGCCTCCCTAATCGGTAGCGGGGGCACAGATACGCAGTATTTT. The J gene is TRBJ2-3, the V gene TRBV30; 8 bases are shared with TRBD2. CDR1 is GTSNPN and CDR2 is SVGIG in the germline V gene (reference sequence). V dropped 7 bases and J dropped 1; count of bases not matched to a gene: 10. This CDR3 has 15 residues.

The table lists this clone with a few counts. The rearrangement uses TRBV5-4 and TRBJ2-3; D remains ambiguous. V was trimmed by 4 bases and J by 6 bases, leaving 12 bases between them. The CDR3 contains 13 residues. CDR1 is SGHNT and CDR2 is YYREEE in the germline V gene (reference sequence). The DNA for the CDR3 is TGTGCCAGCAGCCCGACGGGTTTTGATACGCAGTATTTT. Residues: CASSPTGFDTQYF.

This chain links TRBV12-5 with TRBJ1-2, with D hard to call. Trimming stripped 5 bases from V and 9 bases from J, with 13 bases between. This CDR3 spans 12 amino acids. Germline V gene sequence: CDR1 LGHNT, CDR2 FRNRAP. The CDR3 loop reads CASGLATRSYTF. CDR3 in DNA: TGTGCTAGTGGTCTGGCGACAAGAAGCTACACCTTC.

The rearrangement links TRBV30 to TRBJ1-4; D perhaps matches TRBD1 (5 bases). This CDR3 region has 15 residues. The V end was cut by 1 base, the J end by 2 bases, with 11 bases between. CDR1 is GTSNPN and CDR2 is SVGIG in the germline V gene (reference sequence). The CDR3 spells CAWSGSGGTNEKLFF. CDR3 coding DNA: TGTGCCTGGAGTGGGTCCGGGGGGACTAATGAAAAACTGTTTTTT. Variable domain in full (rest from reference TRBV30 and TRBJ1-4): SQTIHQWPATLVQPVGSPLSLECTVEGTSNPNLYWYRQAAGRGLQLLFYSVGIGQISSEVPQNLSASRPQDRQFILSSKKLLLSDSGFYLCAWSGSGGTNEKLFFGSGTQLSVL.

The chain uses TRBV5-4 and TRBJ2-5, with D tentatively TRBD1 (5 bases). The assigned J gene may be wrong: the sequence end matches TRBJ2-7 better. The germline gives CDR1 SGHNT, CDR2 YYREEE (reference sequence). The CDR3 covers 13 residues. CDR3 coding DNA: TGTGCCAGCAGCCTGATAGGGGCCCACGAGCAGTACTTC. This gives the protein CASSLIGAHEQYF.

This clone was recorded a few times. The chain uses TRBV6-5 and TRBJ1-3, with D possibly matching TRBD1 (6 bases). Trimming removed 5 bases from V and 0 bases from J, with 11 bases in between. This CDR3 has 15 residues. CDR1 is MNHEY, CDR2 SVGAGI, per germline. CDR3 sequence (DNA): TGTGCCAGCAGTGTCACAGGGAGCTCTGGAAACACCATATATTTT. This translates into CASSVTGSSGNTIYF.

V and J are TRBV29-1 and TRBJ2-7; 7 bases map to TRBD1. Trimming at V came to 5 bases and at J to 2 bases, leaving 3 bases not matched to a gene. The CDR3 is 12 amino acids. Germline V gene sequence: CDR1 SQVTM, CDR2 ANQGSEA. CDR3 protein: CSVTGTAYEQYF. The DNA for the CDR3 is TGCAGCGTTACCGGGACAGCCTACGAGCAGTACTTC.

This rearrangement joins TRBV28 to TRBJ2-7, with TRBD2 matching 9 bases. V gave up 7 bases and J gave up 3 bases; unmatched junction bases: 10. There are 15 residues in the CDR3. Germline-derived CDR1 and CDR2 are MDHEN and SYDVKM. The CDR3 reads CASKISGSPVYEQYF. The CDR3 DNA reads as TGTGCCAGCAAAATTAGCGGGAGCCCCGTCTACGAGCAGTACTTC.

V and J are TRBV27 and TRBJ2-2, with D tentatively TRBD1 (5 bases). CDR3 length: 15 amino acids. Trimming removed 6 bases from V and 0 bases from J, with 11 bases in between. Germline values: CDR1 MNHEY, CDR2 SMNVEV (reference sequence). CDR3 in amino acids: CASSYAQANTGELFF. The CDR3 bases are TGTGCCAGCAGCTATGCACAGGCGAACACCGGGGAGCTGTTTTTT.

The V gene is TRBV5-4, the J gene TRBJ2-7; 9 bases map to TRBD1. Unmatched junction bases numbered 6, after V lost 0 bases and J lost 2 bases. Germline V CDR1 and CDR2: SGHNT, YYREEE (reference sequence). This CDR3 comprises 16 residues. The CDR3 DNA sequence: TGTGCCAGCAGCTTGGCACCGGGACAGGGACCCTACGAGCAGTACTTC. Protein: CASSLAPGQGPYEQYF. The complete variable domain, with remaining parts taken from reference TRBV5-4 and TRBJ2-7, reads ETGVTQSPTHLIKTRGQQVTLRCSSQSGHNTVSWYQQALGQGPQFIFQYYREEENGRGNFPPRFSGLQFPNYSSELNVNALELDDSALYLCASSLAPGQGPYEQYFGPGTRLTVT.

The chain joins TRBV15 to TRBJ1-5, with 8 nucleotides matching TRBD1. The germline V gene encodes CDR1 LNHNV and CDR2 YYDKDF (reference sequence). The CDR3 spans 16 residues. The junction had 12 bases not matched to a gene; V was cut back by 6 bases and J by 5 bases. CDR3 nucleotide sequence: TGTGCCACCAGTGTTGGGGGCAGGGGGCGCGATCAGCCCCAGCATTTT. Its translation: CATSVGGRGRDQPQHF.

The gene calls are TRBV5-1 and TRBJ1-6, with a weak D call TRBD1 (6 bases). The CDR3 is made up of 15 amino acids. Trimming removed 4 bases at V and 8 bases at J, with 16 bases between. Germline V CDR1 and CDR2: SGHRS, YFSETQ. The CDR3 protein is CASSGTSPSHSPLHF. CDR3 nucleotides: TGCGCCAGCAGCGGGACAAGCCCCTCTCATTCACCCCTCCACTTT.

V gene TRBV15 combines with J gene TRBJ1-1, with TRBD1 as a possible D gene (6 bases). The CDR3 sequence is 14 residues long. CDR1 LNHNV and CDR2 YYDKDF come from the germline V gene (reference sequence). V lost 5 bases to trimming and J lost 11 bases, with 21 bases between them. The CDR3 DNA follows: TGTGCCACCAGCGGACCGGACAGTTTAAGAGTTGCTTTCTTT. Translation: CATSGPDSLRVAFF.

V is TRBV2 and J is TRBJ1-4, with 8 bases identical to TRBD1. The V gene end was trimmed by 7 bases and the J gene end by 7 bases; junction bases not matched to a gene: 8. This CDR3 contains 14 residues. CDR1 and CDR2 from the germline V gene are SNHLY and FYNNEI. CDR3 bases: TGTGCCAGCAAGTGGGGCAGGGGGCTTGAAAAACTGTTTTTT. Its translation: CASKWGRGLEKLFF. Looking up the rest from reference TRBV2 and TRBJ1-4 gives the full variable domain: EPEVTQTPSHQVTQMGQEVILRCVPISNHLYFYWYRQILGQKVEFLVSFYNNEISEKSEIFDDQFSVERPDGSNFTLKIRSTKLEDSAMYFCASKWGRGLEKLFFGSGTQLSVL.